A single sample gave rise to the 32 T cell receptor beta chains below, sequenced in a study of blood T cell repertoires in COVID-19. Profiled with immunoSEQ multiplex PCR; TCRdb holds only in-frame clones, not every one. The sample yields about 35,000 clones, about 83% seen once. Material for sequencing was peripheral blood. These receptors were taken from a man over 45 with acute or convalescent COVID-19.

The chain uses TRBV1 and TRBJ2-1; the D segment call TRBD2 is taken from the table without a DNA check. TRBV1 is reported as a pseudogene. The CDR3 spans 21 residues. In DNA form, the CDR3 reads TGCACCAGCAGCCAAGATCAAGGGGAGGGAGGCGGGAGTTCAACCTACAATGAGCAGTTCTTC. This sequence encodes CTSSQDQGEGGGSSTYNEQFF.

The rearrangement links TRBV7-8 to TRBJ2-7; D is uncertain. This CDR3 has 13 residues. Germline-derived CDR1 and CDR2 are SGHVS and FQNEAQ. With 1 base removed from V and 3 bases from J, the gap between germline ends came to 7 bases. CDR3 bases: TGTGCCAGCAGCTTAGACTCCATCTACGAGCAGTACTTC. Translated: CASSLDSIYEQYF.

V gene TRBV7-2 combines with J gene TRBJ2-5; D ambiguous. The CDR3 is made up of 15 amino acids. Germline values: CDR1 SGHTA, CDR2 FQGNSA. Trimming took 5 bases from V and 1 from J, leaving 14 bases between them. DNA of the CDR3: TGTGCCAGCAGCCGCCGCGGCGACCTCCAAGAGACCCAGTACTTC. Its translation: CASSRRGDLQETQYF.

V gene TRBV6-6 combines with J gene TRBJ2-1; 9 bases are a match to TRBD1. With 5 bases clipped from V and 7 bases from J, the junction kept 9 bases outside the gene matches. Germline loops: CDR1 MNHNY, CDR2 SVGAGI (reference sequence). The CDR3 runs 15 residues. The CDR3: CASSIGTGMENEQFF. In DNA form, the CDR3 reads TGTGCCAGCAGTATAGGGACAGGGATGGAAAATGAGCAGTTCTTC.

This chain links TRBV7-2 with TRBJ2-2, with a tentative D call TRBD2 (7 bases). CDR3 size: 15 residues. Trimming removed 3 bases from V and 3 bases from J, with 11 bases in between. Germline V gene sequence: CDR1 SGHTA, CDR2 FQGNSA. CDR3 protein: CASSLIGGDTGELFF. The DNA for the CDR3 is TGTGCCAGCAGCTTGATAGGGGGGGACACCGGGGAGCTGTTTTTT.

The CDR3 coding sequence is TGTGCCAGCAGCTCGGGACAGGGGGCGGGTTCACCCCTCCACTTT. Its translation: CASSSGQGAGSPLHF. The rearrangement joins TRBV7-6 to TRBJ1-6, with 12 bases that match TRBD1. J lost 9 bases, V lost 4 bases, and 4 bases had no gene match. This CDR3 has 15 residues. Germline CDR1 and CDR2: SGHVS and FNYEAQ.

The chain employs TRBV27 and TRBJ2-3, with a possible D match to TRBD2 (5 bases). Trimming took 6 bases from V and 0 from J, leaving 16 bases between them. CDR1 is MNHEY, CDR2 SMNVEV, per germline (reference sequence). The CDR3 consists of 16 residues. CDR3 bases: TGTGCCAGCAGCCCCTATGGGAGAGCTAGCACAGATACGCAGTATTTT. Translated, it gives CASSPYGRASTDTQYF.

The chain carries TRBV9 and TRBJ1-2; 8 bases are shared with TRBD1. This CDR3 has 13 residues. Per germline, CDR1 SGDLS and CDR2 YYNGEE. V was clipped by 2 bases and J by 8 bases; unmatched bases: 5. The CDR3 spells CASSVTGVEGYTF. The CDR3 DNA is TGTGCCAGCAGCGTGACAGGGGTTGAGGGCTACACCTTC. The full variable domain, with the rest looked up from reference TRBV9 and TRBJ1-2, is DSGVTQTPKHLITATGQRVTLRCSPRSGDLSVYWYQQSLDQGLQFLIQYYNGEERAKGNILERFSAQQFPDLHSELNLSSLELGDSALYFCASSVTGVEGYTFGSGTRLTVV.

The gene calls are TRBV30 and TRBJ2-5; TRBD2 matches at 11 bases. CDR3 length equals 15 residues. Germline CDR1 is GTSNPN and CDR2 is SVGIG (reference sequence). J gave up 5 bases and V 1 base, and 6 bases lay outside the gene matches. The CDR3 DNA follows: TGTGCCTGGAGTGGGCTAGCGGGGGGTGAGGAGACCCAGTACTTC. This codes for CAWSGLAGGEETQYF.

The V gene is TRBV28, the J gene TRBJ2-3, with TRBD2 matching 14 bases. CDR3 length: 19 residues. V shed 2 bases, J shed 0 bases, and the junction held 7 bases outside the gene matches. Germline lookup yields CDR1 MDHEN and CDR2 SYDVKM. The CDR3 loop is CASSLRGLAGGRSTDTQYF. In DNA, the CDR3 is TGTGCCAGCAGTTTACGCGGACTAGCGGGAGGAAGAAGCACAGATACGCAGTATTTT.

The CDR3 is CASSLVLFAGDSYEQYF. The DNA of the CDR3 is TGTGCCAGCAGCTTGGTTTTGTTTGCAGGCGACTCCTACGAGCAGTACTTC. The V and J genes are TRBV5-8 and TRBJ2-7; D gene ambiguous. The CDR3 loop spans 17 amino acids. CDR1 and CDR2 (germline): SGHTS, YDEGEE. Trimming removed 0 bases from V and 0 bases from J, with 16 bases in between.

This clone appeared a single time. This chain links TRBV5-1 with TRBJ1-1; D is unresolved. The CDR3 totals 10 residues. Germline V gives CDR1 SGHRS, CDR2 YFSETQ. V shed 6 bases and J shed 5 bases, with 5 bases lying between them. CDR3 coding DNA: TGCGCCAGCAACATTACTGAAGCTTTCTTT. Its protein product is CASNITEAFF.

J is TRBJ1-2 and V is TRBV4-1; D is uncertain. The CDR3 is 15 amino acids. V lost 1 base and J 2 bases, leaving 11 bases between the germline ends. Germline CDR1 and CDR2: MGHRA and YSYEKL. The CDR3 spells CASSQVTKPNYGYTF. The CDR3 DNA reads TGCGCCAGCAGCCAAGTTACAAAACCCAACTATGGCTACACCTTC.

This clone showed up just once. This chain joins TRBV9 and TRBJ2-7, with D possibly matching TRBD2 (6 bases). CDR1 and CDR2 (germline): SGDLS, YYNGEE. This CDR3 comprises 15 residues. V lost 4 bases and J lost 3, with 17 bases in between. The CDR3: CASSLRSGVFYEQYF. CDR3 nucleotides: TGTGCCAGCAGCCTGCGCTCGGGGGTTTTCTACGAGCAGTACTTC.

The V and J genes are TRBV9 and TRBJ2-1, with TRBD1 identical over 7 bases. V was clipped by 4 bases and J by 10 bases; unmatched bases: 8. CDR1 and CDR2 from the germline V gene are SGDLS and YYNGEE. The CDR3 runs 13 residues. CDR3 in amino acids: CASSLRGQGEQFF. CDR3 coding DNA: TGTGCCAGCAGCCTGAGGGGGCAGGGGGAGCAGTTCTTC. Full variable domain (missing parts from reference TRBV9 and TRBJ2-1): DSGVTQTPKHLITATGQRVTLRCSPRSGDLSVYWYQQSLDQGLQFLIQYYNGEERAKGNILERFSAQQFPDLHSELNLSSLELGDSALYFCASSLRGQGEQFFGPGTRLTVL.

The CDR3 here is CASSYSRDRANTEAFF. Written as DNA, the CDR3 is TGTGCCAGCAGTTACTCGCGGGACAGGGCAAACACTGAAGCTTTCTTT. V gene TRBV6-5 combines with J gene TRBJ1-1; 9 bases map to TRBD1. Germline values: CDR1 MNHEY, CDR2 SVGAGI. The CDR3 sequence is 16 residues long. V shed 0 bases, J shed 2 bases, and the junction held 4 bases outside the gene matches.

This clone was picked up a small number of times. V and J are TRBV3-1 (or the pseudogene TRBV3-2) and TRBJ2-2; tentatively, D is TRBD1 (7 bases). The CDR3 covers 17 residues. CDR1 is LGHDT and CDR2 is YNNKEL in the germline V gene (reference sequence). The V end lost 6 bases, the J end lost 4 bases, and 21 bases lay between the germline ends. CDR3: CASSLGRGELFTGELFF. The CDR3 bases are TGTGCCAGCAGTCTGGGCAGGGGGGAGTTATTCACCGGGGAGCTGTTTTTT.

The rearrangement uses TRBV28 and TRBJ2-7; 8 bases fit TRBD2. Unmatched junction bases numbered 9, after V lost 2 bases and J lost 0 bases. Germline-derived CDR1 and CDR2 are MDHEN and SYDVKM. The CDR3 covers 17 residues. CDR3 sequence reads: CASSLSVWTSSSYEQYF. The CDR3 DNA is TGTGCCAGCAGTTTAAGTGTGTGGACTAGCAGCTCCTACGAGCAGTACTTC.

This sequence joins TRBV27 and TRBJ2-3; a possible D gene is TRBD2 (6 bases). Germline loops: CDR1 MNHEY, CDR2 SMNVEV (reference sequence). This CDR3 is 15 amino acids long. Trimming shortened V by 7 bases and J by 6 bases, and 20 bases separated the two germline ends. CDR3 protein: CASIPSGVSSDTQYF. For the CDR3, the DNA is TGTGCCAGCATCCCCTCGGGGGTTTCATCCGATACGCAGTATTTT.

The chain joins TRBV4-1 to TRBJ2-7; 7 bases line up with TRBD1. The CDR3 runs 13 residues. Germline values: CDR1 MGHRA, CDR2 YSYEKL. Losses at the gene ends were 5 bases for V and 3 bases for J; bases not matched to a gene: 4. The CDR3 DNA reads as TGCGCCAGCAGCGGACAGGAAAACTACGAGCAGTACTTC. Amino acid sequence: CASSGQENYEQYF.

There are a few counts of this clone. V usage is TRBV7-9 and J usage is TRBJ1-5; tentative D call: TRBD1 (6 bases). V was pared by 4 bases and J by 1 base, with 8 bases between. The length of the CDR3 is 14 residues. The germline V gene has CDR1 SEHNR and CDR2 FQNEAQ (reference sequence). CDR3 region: CASSSGTSNQPQHF. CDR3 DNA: TGTGCCAGCAGCTCCGGGACAAGCAATCAGCCCCAGCATTTT.

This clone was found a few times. CDR3 protein: CASSPQTFGQGSGYTF. CDR3 in DNA: TGTGCCAGCAGCCCCCAAACTTTCGGACAGGGGTCGGGCTACACCTTC. The rearrangement uses TRBV9 and TRBJ1-2, with 9 nucleotides matching TRBD1. CDR1 is SGDLS, CDR2 YYNGEE, per germline. The CDR3 length is 16 residues. J was trimmed by 8 bases and V by 4 bases; bases with no gene match: 15.

The CDR3 region has the DNA TGCGCCAGCAGCTTGATGACTAGCGGGAGTTCGGATACGCAGTATTTT. The encoded protein is CASSLMTSGSSDTQYF. The genes are TRBV5-1 and TRBJ2-3; 12 bases match TRBD2. The CDR3 runs to 16 residues. The ends lost 1 base at V and 6 bases at J; junction bases unmatched: 6. Germline CDR1 SGHRS, CDR2 YFSETQ.

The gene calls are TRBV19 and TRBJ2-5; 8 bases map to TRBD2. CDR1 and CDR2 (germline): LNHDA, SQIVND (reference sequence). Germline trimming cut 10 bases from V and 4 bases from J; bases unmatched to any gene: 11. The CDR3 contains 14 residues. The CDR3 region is CATRSGGGSETQYF. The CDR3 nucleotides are TGTGCCACCCGATCGGGGGGGGGTTCAGAGACCCAGTACTTC.

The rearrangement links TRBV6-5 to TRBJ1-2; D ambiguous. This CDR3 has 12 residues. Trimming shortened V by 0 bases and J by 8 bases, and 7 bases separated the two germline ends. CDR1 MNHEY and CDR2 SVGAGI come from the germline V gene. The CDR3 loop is CASSYSEGGYTF. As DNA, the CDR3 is TGTGCCAGCAGTTACTCGGAGGGCGGCTACACCTTC.

The CDR3 bases are TGCGCCAGCAGCCATCCGTGGCGGGGGGCTAGCACAGATACGCAGTATTTT. Amino acid sequence: CASSHPWRGASTDTQYF. The chain combines TRBV4-1 with TRBJ2-3; 8 bases are shared with TRBD2. The CDR3 runs to 17 residues. V lost 3 bases and J lost 0; bases outside the gene matches: 8. Germline V CDR1 and CDR2: MGHRA, YSYEKL.

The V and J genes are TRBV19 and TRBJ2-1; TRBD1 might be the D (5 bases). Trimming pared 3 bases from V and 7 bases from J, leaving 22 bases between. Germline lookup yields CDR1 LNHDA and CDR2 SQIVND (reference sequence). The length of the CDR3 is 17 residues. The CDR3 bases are TGTGCCAGTAGTATTGGGGCAAGGGGCCCCAACAGGAATGAGCAGTTCTTC. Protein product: CASSIGARGPNRNEQFF.

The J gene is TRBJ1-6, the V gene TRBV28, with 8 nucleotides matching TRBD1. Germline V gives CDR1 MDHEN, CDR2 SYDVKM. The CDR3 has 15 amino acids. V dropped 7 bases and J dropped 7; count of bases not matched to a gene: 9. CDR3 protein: CASTSGQGANSPLHF. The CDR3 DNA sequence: TGTGCCAGCACCTCGGGGCAGGGGGCAAATTCACCCCTCCACTTT.

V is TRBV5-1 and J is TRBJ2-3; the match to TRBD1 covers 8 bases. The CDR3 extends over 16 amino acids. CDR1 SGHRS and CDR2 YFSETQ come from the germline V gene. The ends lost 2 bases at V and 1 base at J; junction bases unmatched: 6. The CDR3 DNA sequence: TGCGCCAGCAGCTTACGGACAGGGCAAGGCACAGATACGCAGTATTTT. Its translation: CASSLRTGQGTDTQYF.

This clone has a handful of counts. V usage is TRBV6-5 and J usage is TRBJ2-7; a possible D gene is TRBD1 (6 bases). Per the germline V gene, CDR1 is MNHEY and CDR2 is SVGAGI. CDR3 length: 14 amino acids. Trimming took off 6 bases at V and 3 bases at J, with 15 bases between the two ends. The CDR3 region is CASSTGTPHYEQYF. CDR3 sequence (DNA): TGTGCCAGCAGCACCGGGACACCTCACTACGAGCAGTACTTC.

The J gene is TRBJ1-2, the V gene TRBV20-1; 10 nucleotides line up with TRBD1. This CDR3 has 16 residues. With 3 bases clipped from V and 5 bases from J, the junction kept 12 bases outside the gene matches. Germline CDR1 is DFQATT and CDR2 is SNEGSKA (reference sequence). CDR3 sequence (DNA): TGCAGTGCTAGTCAGGGACAGGGGCTAACTGGGTATGGCTACACCTTC. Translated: CSASQGQGLTGYGYTF.

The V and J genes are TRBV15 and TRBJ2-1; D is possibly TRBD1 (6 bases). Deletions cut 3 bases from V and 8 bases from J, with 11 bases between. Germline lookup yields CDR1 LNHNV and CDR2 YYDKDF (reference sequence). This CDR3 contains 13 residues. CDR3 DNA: TGTGCCACCAGCAGTCGACAGGATTATGAGCAGTTCTTC. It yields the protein CATSSRQDYEQFF.